This T cell receptor beta chain was profiled in a study of shared clonotypes between healthy human individuals. Study results and limitations: Relative to memory subsets, naive subsets generally showed larger estimated richness. Non-shared clonotypes were found to have lower generation probabilities than the clonotypes that were shared by all four of the sorted-subset donors.

At deep level, the assay was performed. It was across several immunoSEQ plates that each subset's genomic DNA was evenly split. The method was immunoSEQ multiplex PCR; TCRdb's version includes in-frame clones alone and lacks a portion of them. This sample has 2,500,000 or so clones, with over 85% found just once. For this clone: The antigen is unknown.

With 5 bases removed from V and 4 bases from J, the gap between germline ends came to 20 bases. The CDR3 extends over 16 amino acids. Germline loops: CDR1 SGHAT, CDR2 FQNNGV. The sequenced material came from naive CD4+ T cells from PBMCs. Subset noted: CD45RA+ positively selected. The chain joins TRBV11-2 to TRBJ1-2; D uncertain. The clonotype originates from a man younger than 30 in good health. Some clones in this sample may be carry-over from other donors' samples. The CDR3 nucleotides read TGTGCCAGCAGCATTATCCACCCCGTGGAGGGCTATGGCTACACCTTC. This encodes CASSIIHPVEGYGYTF.